The T cell receptor (beta chain) described here comes from a study of T cells in Graves' hyperthyroidism and ophthalmopathy. Comments on this clonotype: Its antigen is not known.

Regions amplified from RNA transcripts were the TCR beta CDR3 regions. HTBI primers were employed in a first-round RT-PCR of the TCR CDR3. TCRdb re-called the multiplex PCR reads with MiXCR, one entry per CDR3 protein. Counted here are around 600,000 distinct CDR3 sequences, roughly 14% occurring once; the ten biggest clones make up around 13%. Notes on the study in general: Among clonotypes expanded in thyroid above 0.001, most were also found in blood.

Germline loops: CDR1 KGHSH, CDR2 LQKENI. Losses at the gene ends were 0 bases for V and 0 bases for J; bases not matched to a gene: 7. The CDR3 consists of 19 residues. Clinical symptoms, serum thyroxine and TRAb, thyroid ultrasound and orbital computed tomography were used for the diagnoses. This clonotype originated in a woman between 50 and 59 years old with Graves' ophthalmopathy. The genes are TRBV18 and TRBJ2-1, with 11 positions matching TRBD2. Sequenced material: blood. This CDR3 is CASSPPRLAGITSYNEQFF. The CDR3 DNA sequence: TGTGCCAGCTCACCACCGAGACTAGCGGGGATAACCTCCTACAATGAGCAGTTCTTC.